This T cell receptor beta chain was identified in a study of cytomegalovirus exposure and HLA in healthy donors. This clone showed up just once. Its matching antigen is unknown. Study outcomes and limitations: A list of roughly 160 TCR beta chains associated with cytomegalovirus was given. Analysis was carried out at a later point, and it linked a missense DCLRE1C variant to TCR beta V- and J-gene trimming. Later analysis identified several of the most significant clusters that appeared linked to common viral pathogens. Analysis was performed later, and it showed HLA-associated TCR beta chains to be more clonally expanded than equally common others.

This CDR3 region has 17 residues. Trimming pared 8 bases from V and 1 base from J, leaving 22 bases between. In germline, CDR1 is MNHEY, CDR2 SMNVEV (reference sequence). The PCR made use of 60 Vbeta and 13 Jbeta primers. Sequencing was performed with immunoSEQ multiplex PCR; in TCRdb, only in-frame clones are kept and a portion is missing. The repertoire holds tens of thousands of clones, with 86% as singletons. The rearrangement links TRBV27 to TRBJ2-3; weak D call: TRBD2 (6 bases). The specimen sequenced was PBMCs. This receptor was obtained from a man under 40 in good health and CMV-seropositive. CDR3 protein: CASRPPWGTGGTDTQYF. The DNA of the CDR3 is TGTGCCAGCCGACCGCCCTGGGGGACTGGAGGCACAGATACGCAGTATTTT.